This T cell receptor beta chain came from a study of identical twins. Germline assignment: CDR1 DFQATT and CDR2 SNEGSKA (reference sequence). After removal of 7 bases from V and 3 bases from J, the junction contained 7 bases not matched to a gene. This CDR3 has 14 amino acids. Unique molecular identifiers were present on the cDNA, and a universal primer site came from template switching. TCRdb redid the calling of the 5' RACE reads with MiXCR, one entry per CDR3 protein. Of under 350,000 distinct CDR3 sequences in the sample, roughly 9.7% were seen once. Healthy Caucasians were all of the donors. This clonotype has ten or more counts. The data were also submitted as part of a second study, on yellow fever vaccine responses in identical twins.

Sequencing was performed on CD8+ T cells sorted from blood. This sequence joins TRBV20-1 and TRBJ2-1, with 9 positions matching TRBD2. The TCR was taken from a woman younger than 30 in good health. The CDR3 region has the DNA TGCAGTGTCGCGCGACTAGCGGACTACAATGAGCAGTTCTTC. It specifies CSVARLADYNEQFF.